The source of this T cell receptor (beta chain) is a study of T-cell memory formation after mild COVID-19. The CDR3 spans 13 residues. The ends were cut back, 7 bases at V and 6 bases at J, with 16 bases in the middle. Germline values: CDR1 LGHNA, CDR2 YSLEER. TCRdb re-derived calls from the 5' RACE reads in MiXCR, one entry per CDR3 protein. The sample shows approximately 350,000 distinct CDR3 sequences, approximately 13% of them seen only once. Study findings and constraints: Clones that contracted from day 15 to 85 had balanced CD4/CD8; later expanders were CD4+ biased.

Concerning this clonotype: Its antigen remains unknown.

The chain carries TRBV4-3 and TRBJ2-7, with D tentatively TRBD2 (6 bases). The specimen sequenced was PBMCs or a T cell subset sorted from them (not recorded which). This receptor was taken from a young man who had mild COVID-19 (a few samples of this study predate the infection). Cell type and time point are not known. CDR3 DNA sequence: TGCGCCAGCAAGAGGGAGGTCGGACTCGAGCAGTACGTC. This encodes CASKREVGLEQYV.